This is a list of T cell receptor beta chains from one sample in a study of blood T cell repertoires in COVID-19. Some clones are missing from TCRdb's copy, which holds only in-frame ones; the method was immunoSEQ multiplex PCR. The table includes around 200,000 clones, roughly 86% detected once. The sample was peripheral blood. The receptors derive from a man aged 35-49 years with active or convalescent COVID-19. The CDR3 runs from the conserved cysteine through the conserved F or W. Each record gives: V gene, CDR3 protein.

>TRBV11-2
CASSIQGVETQYF
>TRBV6-5
CASSRLAASFF
>TRBV15
CATSRDLEDRAFF
>TRBV5-6
CASSPPGGVEQYF
>TRBV5-1
CASTRTSGGAQDTQYF
>TRBV30
CAWSVTGAAGGYTF
>TRBV5-1
CASSSYSGGGTDTQYF
>TRBV5-1
CASSLGWVRGATEAFF
>TRBV9
CASSVGAGQGYNEQFF
>TRBV11-3
CASSRGTGGNEAFF
>TRBV7-2
CASSFSAASYEQYF
>TRBV14
CASSLWDTGSTEAFF
>TRBV7-8
CASSLEGQGAMNTEAFF
>TRBV5-1
CASSLDGTDYGYTF
>TRBV7-9
CASSSWTGGGYEQYF
>TRBV7-9
CASSTERDNSPLHF
>TRBV2
CASNPRAEEKLFF
>TRBV5-1
CASSLGGGATYEQYF
>TRBV23-1
CASSPPLRSTEQFF
>TRBV6-5
CASTRTENSPLHF
>TRBV27
CASSQTGNHGYTF
>TRBV27
CASSLGQSSQPQHF
>TRBV5-5
CASSLASGVYGYTF
>TRBV28
CASSSRTGGVGDGYTF
>TRBV7-8
CASSLTPFRGANTEAFF
>TRBV18
CASSPGGGYQPQHF
>TRBV30
CAWSPKGTDEKLFF
>TRBV14
CASSHERRDSRLRETQYF
>TRBV6-5
CASREGNTEAFF
>TRBV28
CASSFWQGLAKNIQYF
>TRBV7-2
CASSLIANTEAFF
>TRBV29-1
CSVPPDGGTYNEQFF
>TRBV27
CASSLAGLNTEAFF
>TRBV14
CASSGLGSLSGNTIYF
>TRBV23-1
CASTHRECSGNTIYF
>TRBV5-6
CASSLPSDGYTF
>TRBV19
CASSILARASDTQYF
>TRBV10-3
CATTVGGETQYF
>TRBV30
CAWGGPGRKGTDTQYF
>TRBV5-1
CASSFTGGSSYGYTF
>TRBV29-1
CSVEDPGPNTEAFF
>TRBV7-9
CASSWRDGESSYNSPLHF
>TRBV4-1
CASSQEGVAGDHSGSKNIQYF
>TRBV6-5
CASRTVQGGKTEAFF